Here is one TCR beta chain with its context. Antigen unknown. Here immunoSEQ multiplex PCR was the method, and the copy in TCRdb shows in-frame clones only, minus some. This table has some 14,000 clones, around 75% appearing once. The CDR3 loop spans 15 amino acids. In germline, CDR1 is LNHNV, CDR2 YYDKDF (reference sequence). The V gene lost 2 bases and the J gene lost 4 bases, with 14 bases spanning the gap. Using viral peptide pools, the ViraFEST assay grew out antigen-specific CD4+ T cells prior to sequencing. Culturing for about 9 days preceded CD4+ T cell isolation. According to PCR results, the person was infected with SARS-CoV-2 between March and December 2020. It was two doses of either the BNT162b2 or mRNA-1273 vaccine that participants received. Cells had half their medium changed to IL-2 medium on days 3 and 7. This sample was taken from a study of vaccination effects on CD4 cells after COVID-19.

This TCR came from a human donor who had a prior SARS-CoV-2 infection. V gene TRBV15 combines with J gene TRBJ1-1; D possibly corresponds to TRBD1 (6 bases). The source material was CD4+ T cells from PBMCs cultured with HCoV-NL63 spike peptides, sampled after COVID-19 vaccination. The chain's CDR3 is CATSRWGGQGTEAFF. The CDR3 DNA is TGTGCCACCAGCAGATGGGGGGGCCAGGGCACTGAAGCTTTCTTT.